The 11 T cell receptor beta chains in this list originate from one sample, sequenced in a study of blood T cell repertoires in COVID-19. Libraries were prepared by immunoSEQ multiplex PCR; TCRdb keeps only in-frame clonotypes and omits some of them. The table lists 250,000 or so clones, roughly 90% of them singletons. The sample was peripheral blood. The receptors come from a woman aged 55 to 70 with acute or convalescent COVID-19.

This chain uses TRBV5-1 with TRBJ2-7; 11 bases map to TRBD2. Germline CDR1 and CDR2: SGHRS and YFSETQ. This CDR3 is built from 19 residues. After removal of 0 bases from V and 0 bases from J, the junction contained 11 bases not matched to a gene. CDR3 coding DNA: TGCGCCAGCAGCTTGGGCTCCGGGACTAGCGGCCCCCTCTCCTACGAGCAGTACTTC. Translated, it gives CASSLGSGTSGPLSYEQYF.

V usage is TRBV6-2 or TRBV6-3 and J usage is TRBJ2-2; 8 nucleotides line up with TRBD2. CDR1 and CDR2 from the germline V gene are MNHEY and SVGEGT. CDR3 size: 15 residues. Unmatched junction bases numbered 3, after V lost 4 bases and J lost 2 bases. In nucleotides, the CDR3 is TGTGCCAGCAGTTTTAGCGGGGTTAACACCGGGGAGCTGTTTTTT. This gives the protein CASSFSGVNTGELFF.

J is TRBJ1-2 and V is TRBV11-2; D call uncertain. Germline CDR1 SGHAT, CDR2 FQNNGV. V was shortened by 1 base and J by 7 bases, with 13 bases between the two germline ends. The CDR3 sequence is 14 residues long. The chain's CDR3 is CASSLVEGFSGYTF. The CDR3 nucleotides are TGTGCCAGCAGCTTAGTCGAGGGTTTCTCTGGCTACACCTTC.

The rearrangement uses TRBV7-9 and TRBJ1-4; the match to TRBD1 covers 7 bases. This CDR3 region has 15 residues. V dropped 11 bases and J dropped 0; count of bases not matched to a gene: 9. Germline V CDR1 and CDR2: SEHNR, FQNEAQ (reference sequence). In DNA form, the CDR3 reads TGTGCCGAAGGGGGGACAGAAGCAACTAATGAAAAACTGTTTTTT. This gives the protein CAEGGTEATNEKLFF.

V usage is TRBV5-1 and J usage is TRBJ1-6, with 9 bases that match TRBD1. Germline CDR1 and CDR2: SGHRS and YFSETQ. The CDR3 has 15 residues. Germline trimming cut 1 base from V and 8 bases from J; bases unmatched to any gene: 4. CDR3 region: CASSLPGQGHSPLHF. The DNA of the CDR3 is TGCGCCAGCAGCTTGCCCGGACAGGGGCATTCACCCCTCCACTTT.

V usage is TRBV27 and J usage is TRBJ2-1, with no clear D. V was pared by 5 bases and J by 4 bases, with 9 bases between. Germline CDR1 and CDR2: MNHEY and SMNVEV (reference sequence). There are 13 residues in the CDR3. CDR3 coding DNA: TGTGCCAGCAGTCTGCTAACGTACAATGAGCAGTTCTTC. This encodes CASSLLTYNEQFF.

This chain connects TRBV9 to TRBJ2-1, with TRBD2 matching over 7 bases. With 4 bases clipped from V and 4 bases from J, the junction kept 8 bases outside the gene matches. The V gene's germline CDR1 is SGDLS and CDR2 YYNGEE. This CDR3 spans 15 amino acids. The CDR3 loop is CASSRTPGGYNEQFF. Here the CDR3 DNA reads TGTGCCAGCAGCAGAACCCCGGGGGGATACAATGAGCAGTTCTTC.

In nucleotides, the CDR3 is TGTGCCATCAGTGATTCCCGAGCAGGGAGGAATGAAAAACTGTTTTTT. This gives the protein CAISDSRAGRNEKLFF. The chain has TRBV10-3 and TRBJ1-4; tentatively, D is TRBD1 (5 bases). Germline V gene lookup returns CDR1 ENHRY and CDR2 SYGVKD. The CDR3 is 16 amino acids. V lost 3 bases to trimming and J lost 5 bases, with 16 bases between them.

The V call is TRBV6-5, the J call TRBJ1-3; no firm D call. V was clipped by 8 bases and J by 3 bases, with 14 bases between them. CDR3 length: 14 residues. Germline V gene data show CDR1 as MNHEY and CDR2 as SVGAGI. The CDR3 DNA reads TGTGCCAGCTCCCGTAACTCTTTTGGAAACACCATATATTTT. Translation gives CASSRNSFGNTIYF.

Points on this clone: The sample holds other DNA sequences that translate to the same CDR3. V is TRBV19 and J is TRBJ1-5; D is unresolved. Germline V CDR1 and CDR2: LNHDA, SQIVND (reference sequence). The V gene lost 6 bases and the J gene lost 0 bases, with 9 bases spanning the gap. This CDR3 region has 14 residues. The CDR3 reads CASSQVYSNQPQHF. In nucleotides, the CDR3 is TGTGCCAGTAGCCAGGTCTATAGCAATCAGCCCCAGCATTTT.

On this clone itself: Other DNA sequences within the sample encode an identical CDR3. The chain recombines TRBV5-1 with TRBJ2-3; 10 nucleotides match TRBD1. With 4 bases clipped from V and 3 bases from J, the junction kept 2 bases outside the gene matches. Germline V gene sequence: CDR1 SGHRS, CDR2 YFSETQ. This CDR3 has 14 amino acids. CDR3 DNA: TGCGCCAGCAGCCTGGACAGGGGGACAGATACGCAGTATTTT. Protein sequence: CASSLDRGTDTQYF.